The entry that follows covers one TCR beta chain sequence. Antigen unknown. Cells stained for CD3, CD4, CD8, CD45RA and CD27 were sorted into four subsets. The data are from a study of naive and memory T cell subsets. This CDR3 has 15 residues. Germline V gives CDR1 KGHSH, CDR2 LQKENI. V lost 3 bases to trimming and J lost 6 bases, with 15 bases between them. Both TRBC1 and TRBC2 were covered by a beta constant-region primer of two equimolar oligonucleotides. The ligated cDNA underwent four PCR rounds using SP2 and nested alpha and beta constant-region primers. A 12-nucleotide UMI and the SP2 primer were added to the cDNA 3' end by oligonucleotide ligation. TCRdb re-called the UMI-ligation and nested PCR reads with MiXCR, one entry per CDR3 protein. The sample lists 95,000 to 150,000 distinct CDR3 sequences; just over 35% were seen once. Study-wide results and limits: In naive cells, over 95% of TCR sequences were seen only once.

The sequencing input was central memory CD4+ T cells from blood. This TCR was sampled from a human donor in good health. The chain links TRBV18 to TRBJ2-1; D assignment may be TRBD1 or TRBD2 (5 bases each). DNA of the CDR3: TGTGCCAGCTCACCGGGACGAGCGTTCCCCAATGAGCAGTTCTTC. Amino acid sequence: CASSPGRAFPNEQFF.